This entry features one T cell receptor beta chain sequence. What antigen it recognizes has not been identified. Its CDR3 holds 16 amino acids, cysteine through phenylalanine. The DNA shown is the 48-base CDR3, in frame from base 1. The germline V gene supplies CDR1 SGHTA and CDR2 FQGNSA. Germline trimming amounts to 6 bases on V and 1 base on J, with 5 as the count of junction bases outside the gene matches. This sample is part of a study of cytomegalovirus exposure and HLA in healthy donors (TCRdb year 2017). Study-level background: In an earlier analysis of fewer than 750 of the donors, around 300 Gb of sequence data and approximately 120 million unique TCR beta sequences from about 180 million T cells were reported. An early release covering roughly 640 HLA-typed donors comprised about 300 gigabases of sequencing data and tens of millions of unique TCR sequences. Of the 398 genotyped donors, about 80% fell in the genetic ancestry cluster associated with self-reported Caucasian donors. The study aimed to test whether signatures of past pathogen exposure could be identified by cataloging public T cell receptors. The study used immunosequencing to profile the T cell repertoires of about 670 subjects and linked those repertoires to cytomegalovirus serostatus. Along with the roughly 670-subject first cohort, a separate validation cohort of some 130 different subjects was used. High-throughput TCR immunosequencing, statistical association of individual TCRs with disease status, and machine learning were combined to predict cytomegalovirus infection status. A later analysis re-examined previously published TCR beta repertoires from 500 to 700 donors and added high-resolution HLA genotyping to investigate patterns of TCR occurrence. In the later analysis, no new phenotypic data were used to find candidate immune exposures; instead, reliance was placed on TCR beta sequences and their occurrence across donors. An earlier analysis of some 500 of the donors applied high-throughput TCR beta sequencing to assess whether each TCR beta V gene segment acted as functional or pseudogenic. Donor age, sex, ethnicity and CMV serostatus were compiled alongside the repertoire data. In a later genetic analysis, genome-wide SNP genotypes for about three fifths of the 666 donors were used, and that subset was treated as a discovery cohort. Every discovery cohort repertoire had been produced on one sequencing platform. Both class I and class II loci were covered by HLA typing, at four-digit resolution. Typing coverage differed by locus: A, B, C, DRB1 and DQB1 were typed in about 620-630 donors, DQA1 in 500 to 550, DPA1 in nearly 610, and DPB1 in approximately 450. Four or five DR-DQ haplotypes were handled as single units for association and clustering because linkage in the cohort was strong. Across approximately 400 genotyped donors of the cohort, an average of 235,054 unique TCR beta nucleotide sequences per donor were sequenced, and 15% to 20% of those sequences were non-productive.

The paper as a whole reports these results and caveats: Only TCR beta chains were sequenced in this cohort, and the absence of alpha or paired-chain data limited detectable features. For the cohort, immune exposure information was limited to CMV serostatus. Several of the top co-occurrence clusters appeared to be linked to parvovirus B19, influenza, CMV and Epstein-Barr virus, according to a later analysis. An earlier analysis of around 500 of the donors showed that most TCR beta V segments appeared in productive rearrangements either about 87% or about 30% of the time, which broadly matched IMGT annotations. The presence/absence analyses assumed that sequencing depth was roughly uniform across donors, and that assumption may not be true. A later genetic analysis associated a missense DCLRE1C variant with V-gene and J-gene trimming of TCR beta chains, and an independent cohort replicated the association. Specific HLA alleles were associated with around 18,000 TCR beta sequences at a false discovery rate of 0.05 in a later analysis. In a later analysis, most CMV-associated TCR beta chains were found to appear HLA-restricted, with HLA associations seemingly driven largely by CMV exposure. Correlated functional status among segregating V segments might reflect linkage disequilibrium, but an unknown experimental factor could not be ruled out. The sequencing pipeline was judged likely to have produced a cluster of highly shared sequence variants as a technical artifact. A total of some 180 TCR beta chains were listed by the study as associated with cytomegalovirus. Three of the identified cytomegalovirus-associated TCR beta chains were confirmed in vitro to be specific for cytomegalovirus antigens. Across donors, most TCR sequences were observed very rarely, whereas some public TCRs were present in many individuals. The authors suggested that the approach could potentially be generalized to other disease states and immunological phenotypes. When HLA alleles, especially DR and DQ, strongly co-occurred, attributing TCR associations to individual alleles was difficult. A later genetic analysis reported fewer N-insertions in productive TCRs among donors in an Asian-associated ancestry cluster than the roughly 700-donor mean. A further reported finding was that TCR beta sequences accurately predicted the HLA-A and HLA-B alleles for most subjects in the first cohort. The 87-base-pair reads could not distinguish some IMGT-functional V segments, including TRBV6-2 and TRBV6-3, so those segments were excluded. Because counts were too low, seventeen rarely observed V segments, including chromosome 9 orphons, were left out of the earlier analysis of 500 to 650 of the donors. Cytomegalovirus status was reported to be diagnosed by the classifier with high specificity and sensitivity in both the original and validation cohorts. In a later analysis, TCR association rates were found to vary across HLA loci, with the most associated TCRs seen for DRB1 alleles and the fewest for HLA-C alleles. In a later analysis, HLA-associated TCR beta chains were found to be more clonally expanded and to have lower generation probabilities than equally common non-associated chains. Because HLA typing was missing for some donors at each locus, association tests included only the typed subset.

Library construction relied on the immunoSEQ multiplex PCR assay. A mixture of 60 forward primers for TCR Vbeta segments and 13 reverse primers for TCR Jbeta segments was used in the multiplex PCR. A multiplex PCR assay on genomic DNA amplified the CDR3 region of rearranged TCR beta genes. The amplified TCR beta libraries were sequenced on the Illumina HiSeq System as 87-base-pair reads. Per the authors' processing: In a later analysis, some 80 million unique TCR beta chains were counted across the roughly 670 repertoires, and roughly 9.9 million of these chains were shared by at least two donors. A nearest-neighbor algorithm error-corrected the raw reads and collapsed the reads into unique sequences, merging closely related sequences to remove PCR and sequencing errors. CDR3 sequences were aligned to IMGT reference sequences to assign V, D and J gene segments. For a sequence to be retained, a match of at least six nucleotides was required to both a V gene segment and a J gene segment. A rearrangement counted as productive if the CDR3 had no stop codons and remained in frame with V and J, and every other rearrangement counted as non-productive. Following IMGT convention, CDR3 was defined as the stretch from the second conserved V-encoded cysteine up to the conserved J-encoded phenylalanine. Sequences without an unambiguous match to a single V gene segment were excluded from the earlier analysis of about 600 of the donors. An earlier analysis of a few hundred of the donors called V segments functional above 56.7% productive rearrangements and segregating when the between-donor standard deviation exceeded 5%. A statistical classification framework was developed to diagnose cytomegalovirus status using the catalog of TCR beta chain sequences. A later analysis assigned V and J genes by comparing TCR nucleotide sequences with IMGT/GENE-DB human TR gene sequences. A later analysis assigned CDR3 sequences and most-parsimonious VDJ recombination scenarios with the TCRdist pipeline. In a later analysis, every TCR beta chain was defined by the combination of its CDR3 amino acid sequence and its V-gene family, and reads without a unique V-gene family were dropped. To address suspected cross-contamination and a sequencing artifact, a later analysis removed some 620 highly shared, low-generation-probability nucleotide sequences. For each public chain, a later analysis derived a clonal expansion index from normalized ranks of inferred template counts within each repertoire. In a later analysis, generation probabilities were computed using a VDJ recombination model fitted to out-of-frame rearrangements, and the results were checked against IGoR. In a later analysis, hypergeometric tests were used to score TCR-TCR, TCR-HLA and TCR-CMV co-occurrence, with a repertoire-size bias correction applied to TCR pairs. A later analysis estimated false discovery rates by permuting HLA or CMV assignments 20 times. In a later analysis, co-occurring TCRs were grouped using DBSCAN, with TCRdist sequence similarity added in when clustering inside HLA-allele-positive subsets. Repertoires with fewer than 30,000 or more than 120,000 public chains were left out of co-occurrence clustering, as were five repertoires with anomalous nucleotide sharing. Sourced from immuneACCESS, this table was stored by TCRdb with only in-frame sequences that have V and J called. A share of the clones is absent; for the studies checked, an unresolved V gene accounts for under half, and the remainder has no known explanation. That table furnishes V, J and clone size, whereas the DNA furnished D and trimming. The table for this sample lists approximately 100,000 clones. Roughly 0.64% of the sample is in the top ten clones.

The cohort consisted of 666 healthy bone marrow donors. At the time of sampling, every cohort member was nominally healthy, though immune exposures that went unrecorded were likely present. The donor tested CMV seronegative and was one of the 352 seronegative cohort members. Each donor provided a peripheral blood sample, and peripheral blood mononuclear cells were used for TCR beta sequencing. The Qiagen DNeasy Blood Extraction Kit was used to extract genomic DNA from the blood cell samples. Sequencing was performed on PBMCs. The TCR sequence derives from a man in his fifties or sixties in good health and CMV-seronegative. Recombination joined TRBV7-2 with TRBJ1-4; the junction holds 10 bases that match TRBD1. The nucleotide sequence reads TGTGCCAGCAGTTTCCGGGACAGGGGAACTAATGAAAAACTGTTTTTT. Its protein product is CASSFRDRGTNEKLFF.